These T cell receptor beta chains were read from a single sample in a study of cytomegalovirus exposure and HLA in healthy donors. The repertoire was sequenced with immunoSEQ multiplex PCR; TCRdb's copy has only in-frame clones and lacks some. Here the sample spans tens of thousands of clones, over 85% being singletons. The sequenced sample was PBMCs. Receptors were obtained from a man younger than 35 in good health and CMV-seropositive. CDR3s include the opening cysteine and the closing phenylalanine or tryptophan. The order of the fields is V gene, clone size, D gene, J gene, CDR3 DNA, CDR3 protein. D genes are given only for firm matches. Some rows have no size entry. The others give once, few or many, or a class for an expanded clone.

V gene: TRBV7-8
clone size: .
D gene: TRBD2
J gene: TRBJ2-7
CDR3 DNA: TGTGCCAGCAGCTTACGGACTAGCGGGAGCTACGAGCAGTACTTC
CDR3 protein: CASSLRTSGSYEQYF

V gene: TRBV7-2
clone size: .
D gene: .
J gene: TRBJ1-4
CDR3 DNA: TGTGCCAGCAGCATGCGCAGGGAAAAACTGTTTTTT
CDR3 protein: CASSMRREKLFF

V gene: TRBV11-2
clone size: .
D gene: .
J gene: TRBJ1-2
CDR3 DNA: TGTGCCAGCAGCTTAGGTACAGGGAGTTATGGCTACACCTTC
CDR3 protein: CASSLGTGSYGYTF

V gene: TRBV2
clone size: .
D gene: TRBD1
J gene: TRBJ2-1
CDR3 DNA: TGTGCCAGCAAGCCGTCGGGACAGGGCCTTTACAATGAGCAGTTCTTC
CDR3 protein: CASKPSGQGLYNEQFF

V gene: TRBV6-5
clone size: .
D gene: TRBD1
J gene: TRBJ2-7
CDR3 DNA: TGTGCCAGCACCCGGCTGGGACAGGGCTACGAGCAGTACTTC
CDR3 protein: CASTRLGQGYEQYF

V gene: TRBV5-1
clone size: .
D gene: TRBD2
J gene: TRBJ2-3
CDR3 DNA: TGCGCCAGCAGCTTGGTTAGCGGGCCCGATACGCAGTATTTT
CDR3 protein: CASSLVSGPDTQYF

V gene: TRBV10-1
clone size: .
D gene: TRBD1
J gene: TRBJ2-5
CDR3 DNA: TGCGCCAGCAGTGAGCAGGGGACAGGGGAGACCCAGTACTTC
CDR3 protein: CASSEQGTGETQYF

V gene: TRBV6-1
clone size: .
D gene: TRBD1
J gene: TRBJ2-1
CDR3 DNA: TGTGCCAGCAGTGAGGGGACAGGGGGCCACAATGAGCAGTTCTTC
CDR3 protein: CASSEGTGGHNEQFF

V gene: TRBV10-3
clone size: .
D gene: TRBD2
J gene: TRBJ2-2
CDR3 DNA: TGTGCCATCGCGGAGGGGACTAGCCTAACCGGGGAGCTGTTTTTT
CDR3 protein: CAIAEGTSLTGELFF

V gene: TRBV7-9
clone size: .
D gene: TRBD2
J gene: TRBJ2-7
CDR3 DNA: TGTGCCAGCAGCTTAGGAAGACTAGCGGGAGAAATCTACGAGCAGTACTTC
CDR3 protein: CASSLGRLAGEIYEQYF

V gene: TRBV27
clone size: .
D gene: .
J gene: TRBJ2-7
CDR3 DNA: TGTGCCAGCAGTTTATCTCTAAGTTCCTACGAGCAGTACTTC
CDR3 protein: CASSLSLSSYEQYF

V gene: TRBV5-1
clone size: .
D gene: .
J gene: TRBJ2-1
CDR3 DNA: TGCGCCAGCAGCTTTGAATGGCAGGGAGGAACCGGAGAGCAGTTCTTC
CDR3 protein: CASSFEWQGGTGEQFF

V gene: TRBV7-6
clone size: .
D gene: TRBD2
J gene: TRBJ2-1
CDR3 DNA: TGTGCCAGCAGCCTTCGGACTAGCGGGAGCTTATTCTATGAGCAGTTCTTC
CDR3 protein: CASSLRTSGSLFYEQFF

V gene: TRBV29-1
clone size: .
D gene: .
J gene: TRBJ1-1
CDR3 DNA: TGCAGCGCCTGTCGTAGACTCTCTGACACTGAAGCTTTCTTT
CDR3 protein: CSACRRLSDTEAFF

V gene: TRBV27
clone size: .
D gene: TRBD2
J gene: TRBJ2-3
CDR3 DNA: TGTGCCAGCAGTCCCCTTGCGGGGGGATCAGATACGCAGTATTTT
CDR3 protein: CASSPLAGGSDTQYF

V gene: TRBV27
clone size: .
D gene: TRBD2
J gene: TRBJ2-1
CDR3 DNA: TGTGCCAGCAGGGTAGCGGGGGGGTCCTACAATGAGCAGTTCTTC
CDR3 protein: CASRVAGGSYNEQFF

V gene: TRBV10-3
clone size: once
D gene: TRBD1
J gene: TRBJ1-2
CDR3 DNA: TGTGCCATCAGCCCGATAGGGGGCGCCGGGAACTATGGCTACACCTTC
CDR3 protein: CAISPIGGAGNYGYTF

V gene: TRBV30
clone size: once
D gene: .
J gene: TRBJ1-5
CDR3 DNA: TGTGCCTGGAGTGTTTTGCAGGGCAATCAGCCCCAGCATTTT
CDR3 protein: CAWSVLQGNQPQHF

V gene: TRBV6-5
clone size: .
D gene: .
J gene: TRBJ2-7
CDR3 DNA: TGTGCCAGCAGTTCGAAAGACAGTCATACCTACGAGCAGTACTTC
CDR3 protein: CASSSKDSHTYEQYF

V gene: TRBV19
clone size: .
D gene: .
J gene: TRBJ1-2
CDR3 DNA: TGTGCCAGTAGTATTGATGCAGGGAACGGCTACACCTTC
CDR3 protein: CASSIDAGNGYTF

V gene: TRBV28
clone size: .
D gene: TRBD1
J gene: TRBJ1-5
CDR3 DNA: TGTGCCAGCAGTTTCCCCGGACAGGCGGACAATCAGCCCCAGCATTTT
CDR3 protein: CASSFPGQADNQPQHF

V gene: TRBV29-1
clone size: .
D gene: TRBD2
J gene: TRBJ2-5
CDR3 DNA: TGCAGCGTAACTAGCGGGAGGGATACTGTACAAGAGACCCAGTACTTC
CDR3 protein: CSVTSGRDTVQETQYF

V gene: TRBV2
clone size: .
D gene: .
J gene: TRBJ2-5
CDR3 DNA: TGTGCCAGCAGTGGGGCTTTCAGCCAAGAGACCCAGTACTTC
CDR3 protein: CASSGAFSQETQYF

V gene: TRBV6-5
clone size: .
D gene: .
J gene: TRBJ2-3
CDR3 DNA: TGTGCCAGCAGCGTAGCCTCTAGCACAGATACGCAGTATTTT
CDR3 protein: CASSVASSTDTQYF

V gene: TRBV21-1
clone size: .
D gene: .
J gene: TRBJ2-4
CDR3 DNA: TGTGCCAGCAGCAAGACACCCCGCCGGGCCAAAAACATTCAGTACTTC
CDR3 protein: CASSKTPRRAKNIQYF

V gene: TRBV14
clone size: .
D gene: TRBD1
J gene: TRBJ1-1
CDR3 DNA: TGTGCCAGCAGCCAAGAGGGCGTCAGGGGGACTAACACTGAAGCTTTCTTT
CDR3 protein: CASSQEGVRGTNTEAFF

V gene: TRBV27
clone size: .
D gene: TRBD2
J gene: TRBJ2-1
CDR3 DNA: TGTGCCAGCAGTTTCGGGAGGCGCTCCTACAATGAGCAGTTCTTC
CDR3 protein: CASSFGRRSYNEQFF

V gene: TRBV4-2
clone size: .
D gene: .
J gene: TRBJ1-1
CDR3 DNA: TGTGCCAGCAGCCAAGAACGGGACACAGTGAACACTGAAGCTTTCTTT
CDR3 protein: CASSQERDTVNTEAFF

V gene: TRBV10-3
clone size: .
D gene: TRBD2
J gene: TRBJ2-1
CDR3 DNA: TGTGCCATCAGTGAGTCGATGGGGACTAGCGGGAGAACTGAGCAGTTCTTC
CDR3 protein: CAISESMGTSGRTEQFF